A single sample is the source of the 19 T cell receptor beta chains below, sequenced in a study of T-cell reconstitution after alpha-beta-depleted transplantation in children (TCRdb year 2016). Library preparation employed PCR. Sequencing took place on an Illumina HiSeq 2500. TCR library preparation used molecular barcoding, with unique molecular identifiers applied to normalize quantification of the TCRbeta repertoire. TCRdb took the public reads, trimmed them with fastp at Q25, ran MiXCR for clone calling and kept in-frame beta chains. Every CDR3 protein is listed once, alongside the most common genes and DNA of its rows. Here the sample has about 350,000 distinct CDR3 sequences; roughly 13% occur a single time. The ten largest clonotypes hold around 4.1% of the sample. Sequenced material: PBMCs, taken from the stem cell graft. All receptors come from a human donor who donated a stem cell graft to a child with Fanconi anemia.

The V gene is TRBV7-7, the J gene TRBJ1-2; 7 positions match TRBD1. The CDR3 covers 13 residues. Germline CDR1 SSHAT, CDR2 FNYEAQ (reference sequence). V dropped 8 bases and J dropped 5; count of bases not matched to a gene: 8. The CDR3 nucleotides read TGTGCCAGCGGCAGGGGGTCCGTTTATGGCTACACCTTC. It encodes CASGRGSVYGYTF.

The V gene is TRBV6-2 or TRBV6-3, the J gene TRBJ2-4, with TRBD2 identical over 12 bases. Unmatched junction bases numbered 16, after V lost 2 bases and J lost 2 bases. This CDR3 comprises 21 residues. CDR1 is MNHEY and CDR2 is SVGEGT in the germline V gene. For the CDR3, the DNA is TGTGCCAGCAGTTACCCCCGGTCTAGCGGGGGGGAACGTTGGTCCAAAAACATTCAGTACTTC. Amino acids: CASSYPRSSGGERWSKNIQYF.

The table lists this clonotype with a few counts. The chain couples TRBV9 to TRBJ2-6, with no clear D. Trimming pared 0 bases from V and 0 bases from J, leaving 4 bases between. The germline V gene has CDR1 SGDLS and CDR2 YYNGEE. The CDR3 consists of 15 residues. CDR3 bases: TGTGCCAGCAGCGTAGACGACTCTGGGGCCAACGTCCTGACTTTC. Translating it yields CASSVDDSGANVLTF.

This clonotype was found many times. The genes are TRBV28 and TRBJ1-4; 9 nucleotides align to TRBD1. V shed 4 bases and J 8 bases; nucleotides not matched to a gene: 5. Per germline, CDR1 MDHEN and CDR2 SYDVKM. This CDR3 region has 14 residues. CDR3 protein: CASSSGQGREKLFF. The CDR3 DNA follows: TGTGCCAGCAGTTCCGGACAGGGGCGGGAAAAACTGTTTTTT.

This clonotype came up many times. V gene TRBV7-6 combines with J gene TRBJ1-5; 7 positions agree with TRBD1. The V gene's germline CDR1 is SGHVS and CDR2 FNYEAQ. CDR3 length: 18 residues. Trimming cost V 5 bases and J 3 bases; bases outside gene matches: 16. The CDR3 DNA is TGTGCCAGCAGCCCGTTAAGGGGGCGATCCCTTTCCAATCAGCCCCAGCATTTT. Amino acids: CASSPLRGRSLSNQPQHF.

This clonotype was seen repeatedly, ten times or more. This chain links TRBV12-3 or TRBV12-4 with TRBJ2-5; D tentatively reads TRBD1 or TRBD2 (5 bases each). V was clipped by 5 bases and J by 5 bases, with 12 bases between them. The CDR3 consists of 13 residues. CDR3 DNA: TGTGCCAGCAGTGTTGCAGGGAGTGAGACCCAGTACTTC. It specifies CASSVAGSETQYF.

This clonotype was detected ten times or more. This chain joins TRBV20-1 and TRBJ1-2; no definite D call. With 0 bases removed from V and 1 base from J, the gap between germline ends came to 15 bases. Germline loops: CDR1 DFQATT, CDR2 SNEGSKA (reference sequence). This CDR3 is 16 amino acids long. CDR3 in amino acids: CSARDGERPLNYGYTF. The DNA of the CDR3 is TGCAGTGCTAGAGATGGGGAACGGCCACTTAACTATGGCTACACCTTC.

This clonotype was detected ten times or more. The rearrangement uses TRBV6-2 or TRBV6-3 and TRBJ2-6; no firm D call. Trimming took 0 bases from V and 4 from J, leaving 7 bases between them. The CDR3 spans 15 residues. Germline CDR1 and CDR2: MNHEY and SVGEGT. For the CDR3, the DNA is TGTGCCAGCAGTTACTCAGGTACCGGGGCCAACGTCCTGACTTTC. Protein product: CASSYSGTGANVLTF.

This chain connects TRBV6-1 to TRBJ2-5; D tentatively fits TRBD1 or TRBD2 (5 bases each). V lost 6 bases, J lost 2 bases, and 19 bases lay in between. The CDR3 is 16 amino acids. CDR1 is MNHNS and CDR2 is SASEGT in the germline V gene. In nucleotides, the CDR3 is TGTGCCAGCAGCCCCGGTTTTCAGGGAGCTCAAGAGACCCAGTACTTC. It yields the protein CASSPGFQGAQETQYF.

This clonotype has only a few counts. V usage is TRBV20-1 and J usage is TRBJ2-1; D gene unclear. The CDR3 spans 16 residues. Between the trimmed V and J ends, which lost 5 bases and 4 bases, there was a span of 21 bases. Germline V gene sequence: CDR1 DFQATT, CDR2 SNEGSKA (reference sequence). CDR3 nucleotide sequence: TGCAGTGCTGAAGGACCCGAAGCGCCCCCGTACAATGAGCAGTTCTTC. It codes for CSAEGPEAPPYNEQFF.

The chain recombines TRBV4-3 with TRBJ2-2; D is undetermined. Germline CDR1 LGHNA, CDR2 YSLEER. The CDR3 length is 18 residues. Trimming pared 0 bases from V and 5 bases from J, leaving 19 bases between. The CDR3 DNA reads TGCGCCAGCAGCCAAGATCTCCCCGGGCTAGTGAGTACCGGGGAGCTGTTTTTT. Translated: CASSQDLPGLVSTGELFF.

In its sample, this clonotype was seen many times. The genes are TRBV6-2 or TRBV6-3 and TRBJ2-3, with D maybe TRBD2 (6 bases). V shed 2 bases and J shed 2 bases, with 11 bases lying between them. Per the germline V gene, CDR1 is MNHEY and CDR2 is SVGEGT. The CDR3 runs to 15 residues. The CDR3 region has the DNA TGTGCCAGCAGTTACAGGGACTTACCCACAGATACGCAGTATTTT. It translates to CASSYRDLPTDTQYF.

The rearrangement joins TRBV5-1 to TRBJ2-4; D is possibly TRBD1 (5 bases). Trimming took off 2 bases at V and 8 bases at J, with 11 bases between the two ends. The CDR3 covers 13 residues. Germline CDR1 is SGHRS and CDR2 is YFSETQ. CDR3: CASSLTGRDIQYF. The CDR3 DNA follows: TGCGCCAGCAGCTTAACAGGCCGAGACATTCAGTACTTC.

This clonotype was counted a few times. The chain couples TRBV7-8 to TRBJ1-4; 9 bases agree with TRBD1. The germline V gene has CDR1 SGHVS and CDR2 FQNEAQ. Trimming cost V 2 bases and J 3 bases; bases outside gene matches: 13. This CDR3 contains 19 residues. The CDR3 nucleotides are TGTGCCAGCAGCTTATCCCACCCGGGACAGGGAAAGTCTAATGAAAAACTGTTTTTT. Residues: CASSLSHPGQGKSNEKLFF.

V gene TRBV5-5 combines with J gene TRBJ2-2; a weak D match, TRBD2 (6 bases). This CDR3 comprises 14 residues. CDR1 is SGHKS, CDR2 YYEKEE, per germline (reference sequence). The V end lost 5 bases, the J end lost 6 bases, and 14 bases lay between the germline ends. For the CDR3, the DNA is TGTGCCAGCAGTAAAGGGAGGCTCTCCGGGGAGCTGTTTTTT. Translation gives CASSKGRLSGELFF.

In its sample, this clonotype was seen many times. The V call is TRBV5-1, the J call TRBJ2-2, with TRBD1 matching over 8 bases. CDR1 is SGHRS, CDR2 YFSETQ, per germline. After removal of 3 bases from V and 6 bases from J, the junction contained 1 base not matched to a gene. The CDR3 is made up of 13 amino acids. The CDR3 bases are TGCGCCAGCAGCTCACAGGGGGCCGGGGAGCTGTTTTTT. It translates to CASSSQGAGELFF.

This clonotype was counted at least ten times. V is TRBV7-6 and J is TRBJ2-1; possibly TRBD2 for D (5 bases). The V gene's germline CDR1 is SGHVS and CDR2 FNYEAQ. The CDR3 has 17 amino acids. The V end lost 2 bases, the J end lost 4 bases, and 18 bases lay between the germline ends. The CDR3 sequence: CASSLSPPRAIYNEQFF. The CDR3 nucleotides read TGTGCCAGCAGCTTAAGCCCTCCGAGGGCTATATACAATGAGCAGTTCTTC.

This chain uses TRBV6-1 with TRBJ2-5; the match to TRBD2 covers 9 bases. Germline CDR1 is MNHNS and CDR2 is SASEGT. J was trimmed by 4 bases and V by 8 bases; bases with no gene match: 11. The CDR3 length is 15 residues. CDR3 loop: CASARRGGEGETQYF. CDR3 in DNA: TGTGCCAGCGCCCGCCGCGGGGGGGAGGGAGAGACCCAGTACTTC.

This clonotype has more than one count but fewer than ten. This chain joins TRBV7-2 and TRBJ1-5; D is possibly TRBD1 (6 bases). V dropped 3 bases and J dropped 3 bases, with 12 bases sitting between them. CDR1 and CDR2 from the germline V gene are SGHTA and FQGNSA. The CDR3 is made up of 15 amino acids. The CDR3 DNA reads TGTGCCAGCAGCTTTTCCCGGGACAACAATCAGCCCCAGCATTTT. Protein sequence: CASSFSRDNNQPQHF.